Listed below are T cell receptor beta chains from one sample, sequenced in a study of regulatory T cells in long-lasting Graves disease. Via MiXCR, TCRdb re-called the multiplex PCR reads, giving one row per CDR3 protein. The table includes around 300,000 distinct CDR3 sequences, around 23% detected once. The specimen comprised peripheral blood mononuclear cells (PBMCs), sampled when the disease was refractory, from a patient treated with antithyroid drugs. These receptors all come from a female donor with Graves disease. Each CDR3 is given with its conserved first and last residue. The D gene is left open where the match is weak. Clone size appears in some rows only: once, few, many, or a class for an expanded clone.

clone_size	d_call	v_call	j_call	cdr3_aa	cdr3_nt
few	-	TRBV6-1	TRBJ2-1	CASRPVASANEQFF	TGTGCCAGCAGACCTGTGGCTAGCGCCAATGAGCAGTTCTTC
many	-	TRBV7-3	TRBJ1-2	CASSFRAGEGYTF	TGTGCCAGCAGCTTCAGGGCAGGGGAAGGCTACACCTTC
few	-	TRBV29-1	TRBJ2-5	CSVDTGEETQYF	TGCAGCGTTGACACGGGGGAAGAGACCCAGTACTTC
-	-	TRBV6-2/TRBV6-3	TRBJ1-5	CASSQPDGGQHF	TGTGCCAGCAGTCAACCCGATGGGGGCCAGCATTTT
many	-	TRBV12-3/TRBV12-4	TRBJ1-4	CASSLQENEKLFF	TGTGCCAGCAGTCTACAGGAAAATGAAAAACTGTTTTTT
-	TRBD2	TRBV9	TRBJ2-7	CASSASSGRGEQYF	TGTGCCAGCAGCGCCAGCAGCGGGAGAGGCGAGCAGTACTTC
many	TRBD2	TRBV11-2	TRBJ2-4	CASSPGGGDIQYF	TGTGCCAGCAGCCCAGGCGGGGGGGACATTCAGTACTTC
many	-	TRBV20-1	TRBJ2-7	CSAPHPGQDYEQYF	TGCAGTGCCCCTCATCCGGGACAAGACTACGAGCAGTACTTC
-	-	TRBV3-1	TRBJ2-7	CAGSQAGDSYEQYF	TGTGCCGGCAGCCAAGCGGGTGACAGCTACGAGCAGTACTTC
-	-	TRBV28	TRBJ2-1	CASSLSKGNNEQFF	TGTGCCAGCAGTCTCTCAAAAGGGAACAATGAGCAGTTCTTC
many	-	TRBV11-2	TRBJ2-2	CASSFLEGNTGELFF	TGTGCCAGCAGCTTCCTCGAGGGAAACACCGGGGAGCTGTTTTTT
many	TRBD1	TRBV27	TRBJ2-7	CASSYRGAIYEQYF	TGTGCCAGCAGTTACAGGGGGGCCATCTACGAGCAGTACTTC
-	-	TRBV7-2	TRBJ1-1	CASSLVVWAEAFF	TGTGCCAGCAGCTTAGTCGTCTGGGCTGAAGCTTTCTTT
-	-	TRBV9	TRBJ1-1	CASSLDVGGTEAFF	TGTGCCAGCAGCTTAGATGTGGGGGGGACTGAAGCTTTCTTT
-	-	TRBV12-3/TRBV12-4	TRBJ2-2	CASRAGTGNTGELFF	TGTGCCAGCAGAGCAGGGACGGGGAACACCGGGGAGCTGTTTTTT
-	-	TRBV28	TRBJ1-2	CASRPLTGPANYGYTF	TGTGCCAGCAGGCCACTCACAGGCCCAGCTAACTATGGCTACACCTTC
-	-	TRBV4-3	TRBJ1-2	CASSQEGGQGSSYGYTF	TGCGCCAGCAGCCAAGAAGGGGGTCAGGGTTCGAGCTATGGCTACACCTTC
-	-	TRBV9	TRBJ2-7	CASSIGSGPSYEQYF	TGTGCCAGCAGCATCGGTAGCGGCCCGTCCTACGAGCAGTACTTC
-	TRBD1	TRBV29-1	TRBJ1-2	CSVTMGQDGYTF	TGCAGCGTGACGATGGGACAGGACGGCTACACCTTC
few	TRBD2	TRBV27	TRBJ2-7	CASSSSGRSEQYF	TGTGCCAGCAGCAGTAGCGGGAGGAGCGAGCAGTACTTC
few	-	TRBV6-6	TRBJ2-6	CASSYSSPGVWAAGANVLTF	TGTGCCAGCAGTTACTCGAGTCCGGGAGTTTGGGCGGCTGGGGCCAACGTCCTGACTTTC
-	-	TRBV6-9	TRBJ1-3	CASSYLDSGNTIYF	TGTGCCAGCAGTTATCTAGACTCTGGAAACACCATATATTTT
-	-	TRBV28	TRBJ2-1	CASSSGTLPYNEQFF	TGTGCCAGCAGTTCCGGGACATTGCCCTACAATGAGCAGTTCTTC
many	-	TRBV28	TRBJ2-5	CASSPGAGRDGQETQYF	TGTGCCAGCAGTCCGGGGGCAGGCAGGGATGGGCAGGAGACCCAGTACTTC
-	TRBD1	TRBV7-2	TRBJ1-1	CASSFSRTGAEAFF	TGTGCCAGCAGCTTCAGTAGGACAGGGGCTGAAGCTTTCTTT
many	-	TRBV6-5	TRBJ1-2	CASSYEVSGGYTF	TGTGCCAGCAGTTACGAGGTGTCGGGTGGCTACACCTTC
few	TRBD2	TRBV15	TRBJ2-5	CATSRDGLAGEGETQYF	TGTGCCACCAGCAGAGACGGGCTAGCGGGAGAAGGAGAGACCCAGTACTTC
many	-	TRBV20-1	TRBJ2-2	CSGLRDTGELFF	TGCAGTGGGTTAAGGGACACCGGGGAGCTGTTTTTT
many	-	TRBV2	TRBJ1-1	CASSPDGTPEAFF	TGTGCCAGCAGCCCGGACGGGACCCCTGAAGCTTTCTTT
-	TRBD2	TRBV7-3	TRBJ2-7	CASSFEASGEQYF	TGTGCCAGCAGCTTCGAGGCTAGCGGGGAGCAGTACTTC
few	TRBD1	TRBV11-2	TRBJ2-5	CASSNHRGETQYF	TGTGCCAGCAGCAACCACAGGGGTGAGACCCAGTACTTC
many	-	TRBV6-5	TRBJ2-6	CASSFVDSGANVLTF	TGTGCCAGCAGTTTCGTTGACTCTGGGGCCAACGTCCTGACTTTC
few	-	TRBV6-1	TRBJ2-7	CASSQTGLGEQYF	TGTGCCAGCAGCCAAACCGGGTTGGGCGAGCAGTACTTC
many	TRBD2	TRBV7-2	TRBJ2-7	CASSPPPLAAYEQYF	TGTGCCAGCAGCCCACCCCCCCTAGCGGCCTACGAGCAGTACTTC
few	-	TRBV27	TRBJ1-5	CASRHTNDQPQHF	TGTGCCAGCAGACACACCAACGACCAGCCCCAGCATTTT
-	-	TRBV19	TRBJ1-1	CASSSGSNTEAFF	TGTGCCAGTAGTTCGGGGTCGAACACTGAAGCTTTCTTT
once	TRBD2	TRBV7-2	TRBJ2-3	CASVTTSGKADTQYF	TGTGCCAGCGTAACGACTAGCGGGAAAGCAGATACGCAGTATTTT
few	TRBD2	TRBV10-3	TRBJ2-7	CAISYSGTSYSEYF	TGTGCCATCAGTTACTCCGGGACTAGCTACAGCGAGTACTTC
-	-	TRBV5-1	TRBJ2-7	CASSPGTFTYEQYF	TGCGCCAGCAGCCCGGGGACGTTTACCTACGAGCAGTACTTC
few	TRBD1	TRBV6-9	TRBJ2-5	CASSYSRDRSKETQYF	TGTGCCAGCAGTTACAGCCGGGACAGGTCTAAAGAGACCCAGTACTTC
many	-	TRBV6-1	TRBJ1-2	CASMTRPYGYTF	TGTGCCAGCATGACGCGTCCCTATGGCTACACCTTC
-	TRBD1	TRBV20-1	TRBJ1-4	CSATDRGSLNEKLFF	TGCAGTGCAACTGACAGGGGTTCGTTGAATGAAAAACTGTTTTTT
few	-	TRBV20-1	TRBJ2-2	CSARDRPIGELFF	TGCAGTGCTAGAGATCGGCCAATCGGGGAGCTGTTTTTT
-	-	TRBV7-2	TRBJ2-1	CASSLEVSLLGLDEQFF	TGTGCCAGCAGCTTAGAGGTTAGCTTGTTGGGGTTGGATGAGCAGTTCTTC
-	TRBD2	TRBV7-9	TRBJ2-3	CASSLRAGGDTDTQYF	TGTGCCAGCAGCTTACGGGCGGGAGGGGACACAGATACGCAGTATTTT
-	TRBD2	TRBV7-9	TRBJ2-2	CASAREGFAGELFF	TGTGCCAGTGCCCGGGAGGGCTTCGCCGGGGAGCTGTTTTTT
-	-	TRBV30	TRBJ2-5	CAWSEDYPQETQYF	TGTGCCTGGAGTGAGGACTACCCTCAAGAGACCCAGTACTTC
few	-	TRBV20-1	TRBJ2-7	CSARRRPGWDEQYF	TGCAGTGCTAGGAGGCGACCGGGATGGGACGAGCAGTACTTC